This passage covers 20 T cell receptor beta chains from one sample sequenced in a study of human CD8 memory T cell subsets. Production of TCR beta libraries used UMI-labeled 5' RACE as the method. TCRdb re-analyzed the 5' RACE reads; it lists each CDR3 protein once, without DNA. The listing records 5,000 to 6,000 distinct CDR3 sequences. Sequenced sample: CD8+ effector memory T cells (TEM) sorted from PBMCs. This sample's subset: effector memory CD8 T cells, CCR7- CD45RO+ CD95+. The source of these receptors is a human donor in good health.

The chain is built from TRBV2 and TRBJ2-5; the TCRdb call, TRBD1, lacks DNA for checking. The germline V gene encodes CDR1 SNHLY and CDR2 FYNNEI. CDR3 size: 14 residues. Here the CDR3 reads CASSVSMTADTQYF. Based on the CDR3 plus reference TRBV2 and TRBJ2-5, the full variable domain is EPEVTQTPSHQVTQMGQEVILRCVPISNHLYFYWYRQILGQKVEFLVSFYNNEISEKSEIFDDQFSVERPDGSNFTLKIRSTKLEDSAMYFCASSVSMTADTQYFGPGTRLLVL.

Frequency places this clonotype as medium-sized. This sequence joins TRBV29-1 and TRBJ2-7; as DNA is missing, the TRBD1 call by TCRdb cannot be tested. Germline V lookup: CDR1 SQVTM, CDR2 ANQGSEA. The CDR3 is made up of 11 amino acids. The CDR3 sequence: CSVRREYEQYF.

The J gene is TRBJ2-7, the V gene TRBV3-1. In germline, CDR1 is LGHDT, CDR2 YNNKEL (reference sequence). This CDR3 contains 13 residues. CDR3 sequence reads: CASSQGLIGEQYF.

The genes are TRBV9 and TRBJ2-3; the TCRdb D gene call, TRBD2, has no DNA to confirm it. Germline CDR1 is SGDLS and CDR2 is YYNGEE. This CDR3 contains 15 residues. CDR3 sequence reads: CASSANSGLGDTQYF.

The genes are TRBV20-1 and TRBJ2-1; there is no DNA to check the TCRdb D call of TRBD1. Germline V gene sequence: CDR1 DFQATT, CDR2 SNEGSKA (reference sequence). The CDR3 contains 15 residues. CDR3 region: CSALSWDRVYNEQFF.

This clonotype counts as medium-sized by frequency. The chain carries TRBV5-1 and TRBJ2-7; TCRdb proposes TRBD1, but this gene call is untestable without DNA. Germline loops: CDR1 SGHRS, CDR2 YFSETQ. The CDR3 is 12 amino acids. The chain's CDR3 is CASTEGQNEQYF.

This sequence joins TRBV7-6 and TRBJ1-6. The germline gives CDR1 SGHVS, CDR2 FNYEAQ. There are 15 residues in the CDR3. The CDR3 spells CASSSLPQGASPLHF.

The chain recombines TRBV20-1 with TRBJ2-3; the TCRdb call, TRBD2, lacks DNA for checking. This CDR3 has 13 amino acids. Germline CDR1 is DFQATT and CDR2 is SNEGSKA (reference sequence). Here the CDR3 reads CSAKRERGDTQYF.

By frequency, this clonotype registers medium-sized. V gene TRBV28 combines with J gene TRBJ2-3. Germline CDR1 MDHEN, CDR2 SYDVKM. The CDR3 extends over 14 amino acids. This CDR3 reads CASSLSTTTDTQYF.

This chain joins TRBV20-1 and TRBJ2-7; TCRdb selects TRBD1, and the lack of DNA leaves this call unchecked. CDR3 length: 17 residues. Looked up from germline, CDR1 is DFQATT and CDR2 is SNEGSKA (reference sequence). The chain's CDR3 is CSARGLGGEVKPYEQYF.

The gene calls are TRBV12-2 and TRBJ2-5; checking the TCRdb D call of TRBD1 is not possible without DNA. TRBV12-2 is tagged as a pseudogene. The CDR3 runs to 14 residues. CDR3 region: CASRLTTGEETQYF.

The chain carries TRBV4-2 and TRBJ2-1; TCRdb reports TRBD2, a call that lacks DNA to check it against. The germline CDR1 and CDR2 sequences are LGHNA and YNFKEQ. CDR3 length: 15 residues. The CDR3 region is CASSQGLAGIYEQFF.

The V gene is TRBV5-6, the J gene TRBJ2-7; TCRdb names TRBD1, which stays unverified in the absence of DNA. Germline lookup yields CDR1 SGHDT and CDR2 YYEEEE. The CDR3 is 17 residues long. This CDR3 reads CASSLGTTDPSSYEQYF.

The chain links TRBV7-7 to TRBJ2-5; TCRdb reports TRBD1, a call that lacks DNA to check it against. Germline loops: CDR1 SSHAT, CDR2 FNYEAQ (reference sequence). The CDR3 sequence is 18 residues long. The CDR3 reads CASSFSPDSGTLGETQYF.

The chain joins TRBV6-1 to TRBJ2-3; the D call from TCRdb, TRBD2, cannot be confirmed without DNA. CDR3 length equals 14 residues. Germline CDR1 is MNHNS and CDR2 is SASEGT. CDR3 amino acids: CASRWDSLRDTQYF.

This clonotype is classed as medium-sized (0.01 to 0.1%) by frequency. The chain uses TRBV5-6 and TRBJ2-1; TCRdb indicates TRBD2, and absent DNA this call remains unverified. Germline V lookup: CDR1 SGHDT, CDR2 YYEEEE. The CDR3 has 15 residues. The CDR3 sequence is CASSLSPGLANEQFF.

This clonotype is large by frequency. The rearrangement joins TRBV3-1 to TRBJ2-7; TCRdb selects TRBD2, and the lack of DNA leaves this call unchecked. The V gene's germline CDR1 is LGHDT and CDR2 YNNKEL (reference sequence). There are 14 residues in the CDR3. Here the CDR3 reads CASSLGLAVYEQYF.

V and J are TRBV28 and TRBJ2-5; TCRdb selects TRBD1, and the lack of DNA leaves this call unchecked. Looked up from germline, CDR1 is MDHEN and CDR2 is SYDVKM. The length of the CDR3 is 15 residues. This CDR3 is CASSYAGTAQETQYF.

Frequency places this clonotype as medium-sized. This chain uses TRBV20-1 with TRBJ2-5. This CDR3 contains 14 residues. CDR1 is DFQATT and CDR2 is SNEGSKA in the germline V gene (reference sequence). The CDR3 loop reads CSARDGGSQETQYF.

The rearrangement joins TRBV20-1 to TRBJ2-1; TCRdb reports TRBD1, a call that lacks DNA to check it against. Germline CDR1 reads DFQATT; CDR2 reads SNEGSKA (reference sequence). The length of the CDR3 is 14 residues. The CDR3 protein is CSACPLWTNNEQFF.